This record concerns one TCR beta chain sequence. The length of the CDR3 is 16 residues. Germline CDR1 and CDR2: MGHRA and YSYEKL. V was trimmed by 1 base and J by 6 bases, leaving 16 bases between them. Treatment reported: roughly 19 received Ad26.COV2.S at low or high dose, single or two shots; roughly five received placebo; per-sample allocation not given. Vaccine and placebo recipients were sampled on day 63 after the first injection. This entry belongs to a study of Ad26.COV2.S vaccination and SARS-CoV-2 variants. Assay used: immunoSEQ multiplex PCR; TCRdb lists only in-frame clones, some missing. The top ten clones hold 2.9% of a sample with a few hundred thousand clones, 87% of them seen once.

This chain joins TRBV4-1 and TRBJ2-1; D is unclear. The sample in question was peripheral blood, obtained in a trial of Ad26.COV2.S vaccine versus placebo. The clonotype was recovered from a person aged 18-65 years who received the Ad26.COV2.S COVID-19 vaccine or a placebo. DNA for the CDR3: TGCGCCAGCAGCCAAGCTCCGCGAGGTTTGGGCAATGAGCAGTTCTTC. Encoded protein: CASSQAPRGLGNEQFF.